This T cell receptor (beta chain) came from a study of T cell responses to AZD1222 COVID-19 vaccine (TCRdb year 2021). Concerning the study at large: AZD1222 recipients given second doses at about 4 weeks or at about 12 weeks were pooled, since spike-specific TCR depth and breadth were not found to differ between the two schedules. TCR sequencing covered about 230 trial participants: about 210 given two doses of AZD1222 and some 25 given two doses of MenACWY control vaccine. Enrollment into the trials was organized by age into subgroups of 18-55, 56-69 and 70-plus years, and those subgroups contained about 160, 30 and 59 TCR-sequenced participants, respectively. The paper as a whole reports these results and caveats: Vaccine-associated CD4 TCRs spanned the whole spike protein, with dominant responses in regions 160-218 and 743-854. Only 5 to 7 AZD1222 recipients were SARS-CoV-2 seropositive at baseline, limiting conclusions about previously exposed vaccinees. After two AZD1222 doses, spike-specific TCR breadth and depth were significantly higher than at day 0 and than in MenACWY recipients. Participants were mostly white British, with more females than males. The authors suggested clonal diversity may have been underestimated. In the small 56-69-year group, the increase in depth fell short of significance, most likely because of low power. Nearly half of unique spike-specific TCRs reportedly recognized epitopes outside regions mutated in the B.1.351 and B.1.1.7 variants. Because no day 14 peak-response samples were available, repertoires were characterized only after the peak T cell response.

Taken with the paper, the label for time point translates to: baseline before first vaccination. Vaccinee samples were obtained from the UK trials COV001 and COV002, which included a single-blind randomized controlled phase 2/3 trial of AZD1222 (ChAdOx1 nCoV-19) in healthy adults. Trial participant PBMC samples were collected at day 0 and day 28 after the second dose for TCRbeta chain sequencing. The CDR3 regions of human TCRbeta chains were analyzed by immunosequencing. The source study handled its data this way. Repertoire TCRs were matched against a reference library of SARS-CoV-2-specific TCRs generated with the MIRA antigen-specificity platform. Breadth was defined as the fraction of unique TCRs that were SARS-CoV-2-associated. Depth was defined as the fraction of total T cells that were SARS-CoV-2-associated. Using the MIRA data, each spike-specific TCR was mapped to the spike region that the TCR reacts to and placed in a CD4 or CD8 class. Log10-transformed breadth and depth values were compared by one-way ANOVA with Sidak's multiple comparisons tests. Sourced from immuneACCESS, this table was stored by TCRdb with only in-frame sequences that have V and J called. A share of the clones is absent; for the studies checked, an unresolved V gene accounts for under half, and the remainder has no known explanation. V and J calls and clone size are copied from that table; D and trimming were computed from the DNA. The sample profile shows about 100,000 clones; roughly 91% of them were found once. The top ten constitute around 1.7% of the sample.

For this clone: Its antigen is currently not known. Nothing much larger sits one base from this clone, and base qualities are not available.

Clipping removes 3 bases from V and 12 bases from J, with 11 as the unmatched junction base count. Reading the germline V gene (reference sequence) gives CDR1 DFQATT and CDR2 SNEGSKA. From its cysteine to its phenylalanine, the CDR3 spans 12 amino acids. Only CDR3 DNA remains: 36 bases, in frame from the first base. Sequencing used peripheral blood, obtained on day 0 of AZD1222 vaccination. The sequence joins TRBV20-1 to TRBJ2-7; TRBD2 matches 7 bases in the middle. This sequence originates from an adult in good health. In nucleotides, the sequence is TGCAGTGCTAGTATCCCAGCCGGCGGGAGGTACTTC. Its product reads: CSASIPAGGRYF.